This TCR beta chain was sequenced for a study of blood T cell repertoires in COVID-19. This CDR3 spans 18 amino acids. Trimming cost V 2 bases and J 4 bases, with 19 bases left between them. Germline V CDR1 and CDR2: KGHDR, SFDVKD. Clones were sequenced by immunoSEQ multiplex PCR, and TCRdb holds only the in-frame ones, with some missing. The sample holds fewer than 150,000 clones, approximately 80% seen once. This chain joins TRBV24-1 and TRBJ2-2, with a tentative D call TRBD1 (7 bases). This receptor was obtained from a woman older than 75 in a cohort sampled during active or convalescent COVID-19. Sequencing was carried out using peripheral blood. CDR3 bases: TGTGCCACCAGTGATTCAACAGGCAGGCAGGGGGGCACCGGGGAGCTGTTTTTT. It is translated as CATSDSTGRQGGTGELFF.